There are a few counts of the clone carrying this TCR beta chain. The CDR3 has 11 residues. The V gene lost 1 base and the J gene lost 6 bases, with 6 bases spanning the gap. Germline values: CDR1 DFQATT, CDR2 SNEGSKA (reference sequence). The sample comes from a study of shared clonotypes between healthy human individuals. TCRdb's table, derived via immunoSEQ multiplex PCR, lists solely in-frame clones and lacks some. In the table there are about 2.4 million clones, roughly 93% of which are singletons. Sequencing input: naive CD4+ T cells from PBMCs. Subset indicated: CD45RA+ positively selected. The origin of this receptor is a man aged 18 to 30 in good health. Some clones in this sample may be carry-over from other donors' samples. V usage is TRBV20-1 and J usage is TRBJ1-2; D gene ambiguous. CDR3 coding DNA: TGCAGTGCTAGAGGGTTGGATGGCTACACCTTC. Translated, it gives CSARGLDGYTF.